The present TCR beta chain was sequenced within a study of T cells in Graves' hyperthyroidism and ophthalmopathy. Study results and caveats: Ophthalmopathy was model-predicted a median roughly 6.5 months pre-onset.

Amplified regions were TCR beta CDR3 sequences from RNA transcripts. In the first-round RT-PCR of the TCR CDR3, the HTBI primer set was used. TCRdb re-called the multiplex PCR reads through MiXCR, storing one row per CDR3 protein. The sample has hundreds of thousands of distinct CDR3 sequences, about 45% seen once. At least ten counts were recorded for this clonotype. Its specificity is unknown. The CDR3 runs to 13 residues. The V gene lost 0 bases and the J gene lost 3 bases, with 3 bases spanning the gap. Germline CDR1 is ENHRY and CDR2 is SYGVKD. The chain is built from TRBV10-3 and TRBJ1-5, with no clear D. Specimen: peripheral blood or thyroid tissue (not recorded which). This receptor was identified in an adult man with Graves' disease, either hyperthyroidism or ophthalmopathy (not recorded which). The CDR3 DNA sequence: TGTGCCATCAGTGAGTCCCCCAATCAGCCCCAGCATTTT. Translation: CAISESPNQPQHF.